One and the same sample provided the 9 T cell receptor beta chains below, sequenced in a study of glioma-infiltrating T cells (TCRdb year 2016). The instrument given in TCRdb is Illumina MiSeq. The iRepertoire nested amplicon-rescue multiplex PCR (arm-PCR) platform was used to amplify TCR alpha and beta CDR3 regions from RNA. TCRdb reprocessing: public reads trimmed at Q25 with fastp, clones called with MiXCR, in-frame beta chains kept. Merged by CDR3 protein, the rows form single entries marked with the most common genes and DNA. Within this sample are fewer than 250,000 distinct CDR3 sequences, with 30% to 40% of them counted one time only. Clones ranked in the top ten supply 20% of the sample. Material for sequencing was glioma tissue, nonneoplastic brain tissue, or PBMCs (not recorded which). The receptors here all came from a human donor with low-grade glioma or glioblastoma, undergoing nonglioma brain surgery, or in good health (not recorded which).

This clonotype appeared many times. This chain's CDR3 is CASSLLAGDSYEQYF. CDR3 coding DNA: TGTGCCAGCAGTTTACTAGCGGGAGACTCTTACGAGCAGTACTTC. The chain combines TRBV27 with TRBJ2-7, with 10 bases fitting TRBD2. Germline V CDR1 and CDR2: MNHEY, SMNVEV (reference sequence). CDR3 length equals 15 residues. With 2 bases clipped from V and 4 bases from J, the junction kept 5 bases outside the gene matches.

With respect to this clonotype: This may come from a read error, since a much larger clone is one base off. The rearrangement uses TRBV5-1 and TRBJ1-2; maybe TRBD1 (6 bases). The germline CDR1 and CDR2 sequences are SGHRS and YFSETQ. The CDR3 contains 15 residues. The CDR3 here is CASILWNRARMGYTF. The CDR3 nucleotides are TGCGCCAGCATCTTGTGGAACAGGGCGCGTATGGGCTACACCTTC. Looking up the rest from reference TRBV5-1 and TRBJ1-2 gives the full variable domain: KAGVTQTPRYLIKTRGQQVTLSCSPISGHRSVSWYQQTPGQGLQFLFEYFSETQRNKGNFPGRFSGRQFSNSRSEMNVSTLELGDSALYLCASILWNRARMGYTFGSGTRLTVV.

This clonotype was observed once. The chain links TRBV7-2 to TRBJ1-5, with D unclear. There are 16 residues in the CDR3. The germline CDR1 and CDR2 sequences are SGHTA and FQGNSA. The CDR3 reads CDRSPTSFERSQPQHF. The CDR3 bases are TGTGACAGAAGCCCAACCTCATTCGAAAGGAGTCAGCCCCAGCATTTT. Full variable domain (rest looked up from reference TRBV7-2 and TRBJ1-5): GAGVSQSPSNKVTEKGKDVELRCDPISGHTALYWYRQSLGQGLEFLIYFQGNSAPDKSGLPSDRFSAERTGGSVSTLTIQRTQQEDSAVYLCDRSPTSFERSQPQHFGDGTRLSIL.

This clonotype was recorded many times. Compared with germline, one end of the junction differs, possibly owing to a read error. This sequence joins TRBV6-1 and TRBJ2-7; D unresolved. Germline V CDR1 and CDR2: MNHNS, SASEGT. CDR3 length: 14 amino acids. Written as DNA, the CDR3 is TGTGCCAGCAGTGAAAGGCCAAGCTCCTACGAGCAATACTTC. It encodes CASSERPSSYEQYF.

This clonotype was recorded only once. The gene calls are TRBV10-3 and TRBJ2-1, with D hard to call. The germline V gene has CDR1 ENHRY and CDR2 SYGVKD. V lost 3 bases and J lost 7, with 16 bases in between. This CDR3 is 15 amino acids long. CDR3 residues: CAISDLGKDGNEQFF. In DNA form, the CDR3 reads TGTGCCATCAGTGATTTGGGAAAGGATGGAAATGAGCAGTTCTTC.

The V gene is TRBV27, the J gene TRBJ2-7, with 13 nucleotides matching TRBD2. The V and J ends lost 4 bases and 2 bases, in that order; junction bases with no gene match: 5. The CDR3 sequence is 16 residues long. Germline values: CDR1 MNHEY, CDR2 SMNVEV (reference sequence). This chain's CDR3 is CASSYSGLAGAYEQYF. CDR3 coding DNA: TGTGCCAGCAGTTACTCCGGACTAGCGGGAGCCTACGAGCAGTACTTC.

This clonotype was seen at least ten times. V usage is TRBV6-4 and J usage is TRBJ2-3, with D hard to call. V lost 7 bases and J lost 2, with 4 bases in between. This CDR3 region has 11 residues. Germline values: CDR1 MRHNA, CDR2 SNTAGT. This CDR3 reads CASILTDTQYF. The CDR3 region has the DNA TGTGCCAGCATTCTCACAGATACGCAGTATTTT.

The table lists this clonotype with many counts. The CDR3 DNA follows: TGTGCCAGCAGTTTAACTGGACAGGGTCAGTATTTT. Translated: CASSLTGQGQYF. This rearrangement joins TRBV12-3 or TRBV12-4 to TRBJ2-3; 8 nucleotides match TRBD1. The J segment lost 12 bases and the V segment lost 2 bases, leaving 4 bases of the junction unmatched. This CDR3 comprises 12 residues.

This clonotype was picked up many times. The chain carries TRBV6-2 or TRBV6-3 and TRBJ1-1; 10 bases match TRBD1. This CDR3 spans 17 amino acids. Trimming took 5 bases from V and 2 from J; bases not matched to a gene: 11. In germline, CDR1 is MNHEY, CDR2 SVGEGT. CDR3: CASSMWTGGTFNTEAFF. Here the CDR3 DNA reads TGTGCCAGCAGTATGTGGACAGGGGGGACGTTTAACACTGAAGCTTTCTTT.